The clone carrying this T cell receptor beta chain was recorded at least ten times. Its antigen is as yet unknown. CDR1 MGHRA and CDR2 YSYEKL come from the germline V gene. Between the trimmed V and J ends, which lost 5 bases and 1 base, there was a span of 17 bases. The CDR3 loop spans 16 amino acids. 400 to 550 ng RNA was reverse transcribed with alpha and beta constant-region primers. Alpha and beta chain libraries were made separately by chain-specific third strand synthesis with multiplexing indices. TCRdb re-called the 5' RACE reads with MiXCR, one entry per CDR3 protein. Among roughly 11,000 distinct CDR3 sequences listed, under 6.5% were seen once. The data belong to a study of HIV-infected patients and healthy controls. Study-wide results and limits: CMV-associated CDR3s mostly grew nonsignificantly during therapy, while HIV-associated CDR3s declined significantly.

Whole blood was used without fractionation, so all unsorted peripheral T cells were included. Sequenced input: blood. This clonotype originated in an adult in good health. The rearrangement links TRBV4-1 to TRBJ1-1, with D hard to call. CDR3 sequence: CASSSAAIQENTEAFF. The CDR3 DNA reads as TGCGCCAGCAGCTCCGCCGCAATTCAGGAGAACACTGAAGCTTTCTTT.